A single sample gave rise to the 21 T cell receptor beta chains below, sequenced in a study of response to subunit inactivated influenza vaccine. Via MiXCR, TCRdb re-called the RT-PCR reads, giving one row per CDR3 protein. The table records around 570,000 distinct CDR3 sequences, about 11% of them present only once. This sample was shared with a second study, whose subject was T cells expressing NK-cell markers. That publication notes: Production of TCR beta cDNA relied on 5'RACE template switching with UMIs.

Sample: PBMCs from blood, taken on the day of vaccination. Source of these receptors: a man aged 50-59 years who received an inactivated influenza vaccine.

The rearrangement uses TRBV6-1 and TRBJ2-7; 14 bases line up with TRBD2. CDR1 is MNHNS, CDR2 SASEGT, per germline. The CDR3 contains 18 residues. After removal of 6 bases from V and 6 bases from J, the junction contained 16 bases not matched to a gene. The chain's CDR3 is CASSGMGTSGRYVREQYF. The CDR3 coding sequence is TGTGCCAGCAGCGGAATGGGGACTAGCGGGAGATACGTTCGCGAGCAGTACTTC.

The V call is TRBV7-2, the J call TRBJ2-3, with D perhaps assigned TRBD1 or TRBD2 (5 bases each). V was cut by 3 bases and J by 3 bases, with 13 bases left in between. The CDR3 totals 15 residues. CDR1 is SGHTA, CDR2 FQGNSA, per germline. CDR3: CASSLLGERTDTQYF. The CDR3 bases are TGTGCCAGCAGCTTGTTGGGGGAGCGTACAGATACGCAGTATTTT.

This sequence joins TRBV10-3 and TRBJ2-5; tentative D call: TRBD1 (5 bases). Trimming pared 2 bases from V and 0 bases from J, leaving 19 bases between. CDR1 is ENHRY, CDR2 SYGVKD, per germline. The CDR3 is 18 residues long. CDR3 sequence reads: CAISEHQGVGWYQETQYF. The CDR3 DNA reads TGTGCCATCAGTGAGCATCAGGGCGTCGGCTGGTACCAAGAGACCCAGTACTTC.

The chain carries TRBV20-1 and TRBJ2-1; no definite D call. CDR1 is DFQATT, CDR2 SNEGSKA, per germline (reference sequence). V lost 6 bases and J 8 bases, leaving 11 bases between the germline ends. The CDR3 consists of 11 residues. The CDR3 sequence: CSAALNHEQFF. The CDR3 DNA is TGCAGTGCGGCATTAAATCATGAGCAGTTCTTC.

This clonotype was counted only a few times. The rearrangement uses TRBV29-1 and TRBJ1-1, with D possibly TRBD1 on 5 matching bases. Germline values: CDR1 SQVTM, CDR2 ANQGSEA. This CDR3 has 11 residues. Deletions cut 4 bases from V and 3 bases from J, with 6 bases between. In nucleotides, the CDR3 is TGCAGCGTTGTAGGGGACACTGAAGCTTTCTTT. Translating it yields CSVVGDTEAFF.

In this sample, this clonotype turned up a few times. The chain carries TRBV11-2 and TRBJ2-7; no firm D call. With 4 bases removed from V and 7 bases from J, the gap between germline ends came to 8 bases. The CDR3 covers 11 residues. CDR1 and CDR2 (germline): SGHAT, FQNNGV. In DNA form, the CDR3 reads TGTGCCAGCAGCTCGGTAGGTGAGCAGTACTTC. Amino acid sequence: CASSSVGEQYF.

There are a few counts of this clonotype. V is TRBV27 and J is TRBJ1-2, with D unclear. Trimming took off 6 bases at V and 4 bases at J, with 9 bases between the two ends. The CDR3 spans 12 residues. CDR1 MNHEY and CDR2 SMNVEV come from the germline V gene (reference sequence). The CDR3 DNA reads TGTGCCAGCAGGAGCCAGCTCTATGGCTACACCTTC. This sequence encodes CASRSQLYGYTF.

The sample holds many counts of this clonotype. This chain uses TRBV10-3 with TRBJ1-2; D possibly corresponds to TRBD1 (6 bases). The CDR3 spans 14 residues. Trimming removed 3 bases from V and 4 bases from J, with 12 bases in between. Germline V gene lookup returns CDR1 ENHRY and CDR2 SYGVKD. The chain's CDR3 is CAISEEAGVYGYTF. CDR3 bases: TGTGCCATCAGTGAAGAGGCAGGGGTCTATGGCTACACCTTC.

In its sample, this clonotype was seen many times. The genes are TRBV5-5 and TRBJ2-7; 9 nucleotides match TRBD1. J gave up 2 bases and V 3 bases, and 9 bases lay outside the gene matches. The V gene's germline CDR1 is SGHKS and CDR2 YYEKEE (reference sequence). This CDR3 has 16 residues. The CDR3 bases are TGTGCCAGCAGCTCAAACCCGGGACAGGGAGCCTACGAGCAGTACTTC. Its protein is CASSSNPGQGAYEQYF.

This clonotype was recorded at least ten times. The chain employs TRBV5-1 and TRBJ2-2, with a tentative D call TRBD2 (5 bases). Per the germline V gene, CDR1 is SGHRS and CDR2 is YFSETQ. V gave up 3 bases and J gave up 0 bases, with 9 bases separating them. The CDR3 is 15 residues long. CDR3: CASSYRTANTGELFF. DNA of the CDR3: TGCGCCAGCAGCTATCGGACTGCGAACACCGGGGAGCTGTTTTTT.

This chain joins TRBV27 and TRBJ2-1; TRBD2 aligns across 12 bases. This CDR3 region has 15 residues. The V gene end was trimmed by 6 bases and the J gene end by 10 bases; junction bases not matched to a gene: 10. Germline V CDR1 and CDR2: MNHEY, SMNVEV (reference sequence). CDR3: CASSPGLAGSGEQFF. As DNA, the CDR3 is TGTGCCAGCAGCCCGGGACTAGCGGGCTCGGGAGAGCAGTTCTTC.

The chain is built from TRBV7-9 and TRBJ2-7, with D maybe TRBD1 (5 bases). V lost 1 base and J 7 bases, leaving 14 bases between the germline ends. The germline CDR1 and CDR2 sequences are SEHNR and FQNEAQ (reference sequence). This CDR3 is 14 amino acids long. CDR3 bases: TGTGCCAGCAGCTTAGGGGCCACAGGCTGGGAGCAGTACTTC. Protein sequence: CASSLGATGWEQYF.

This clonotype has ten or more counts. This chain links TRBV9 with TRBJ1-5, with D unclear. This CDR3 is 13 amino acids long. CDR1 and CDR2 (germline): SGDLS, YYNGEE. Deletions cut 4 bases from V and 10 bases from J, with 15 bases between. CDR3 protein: CASSQGMWEPQHF. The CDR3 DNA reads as TGTGCCAGCAGCCAAGGTATGTGGGAACCCCAGCATTTT.

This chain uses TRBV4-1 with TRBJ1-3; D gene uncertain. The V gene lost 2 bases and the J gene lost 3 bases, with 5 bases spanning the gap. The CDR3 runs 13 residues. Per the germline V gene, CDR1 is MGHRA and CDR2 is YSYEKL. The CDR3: CASSQLHGNTIYF. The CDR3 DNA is TGCGCCAGCAGCCAACTACATGGAAACACCATATATTTT.

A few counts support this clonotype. For the CDR3, the DNA is TGTGCCATCAGTGGGGCGCAGCCCCAGGGCTACAATGAGCAGTTCTTC. Amino acid sequence: CAISGAQPQGYNEQFF. The J gene is TRBJ2-1, the V gene TRBV10-3; a weak D match, TRBD1 (5 bases). Trimming pared 4 bases from V and 3 bases from J, leaving 16 bases between. CDR3 size: 16 residues. In germline, CDR1 is ENHRY, CDR2 SYGVKD.

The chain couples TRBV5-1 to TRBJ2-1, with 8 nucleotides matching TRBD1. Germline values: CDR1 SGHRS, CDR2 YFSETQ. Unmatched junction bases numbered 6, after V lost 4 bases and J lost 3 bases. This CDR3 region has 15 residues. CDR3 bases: TGCGCCAGCAGCGAAACAGGGGGTGGCTACAATGAGCAGTTCTTC. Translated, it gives CASSETGGGYNEQFF.

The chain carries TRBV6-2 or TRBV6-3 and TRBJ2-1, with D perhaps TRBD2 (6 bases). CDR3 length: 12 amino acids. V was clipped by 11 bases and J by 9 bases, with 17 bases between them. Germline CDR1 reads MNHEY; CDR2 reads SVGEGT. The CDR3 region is CAVRAGGIEQFF. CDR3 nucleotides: TGTGCCGTCAGGGCCGGGGGTATTGAGCAGTTCTTC.

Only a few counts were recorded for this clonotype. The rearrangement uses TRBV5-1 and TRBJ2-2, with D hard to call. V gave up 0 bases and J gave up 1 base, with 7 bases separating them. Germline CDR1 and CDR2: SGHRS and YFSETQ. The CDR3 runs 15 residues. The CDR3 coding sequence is TGCGCCAGCAGCTTGGGTCCAGGGAACACCGGGGAGCTGTTTTTT. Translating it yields CASSLGPGNTGELFF.

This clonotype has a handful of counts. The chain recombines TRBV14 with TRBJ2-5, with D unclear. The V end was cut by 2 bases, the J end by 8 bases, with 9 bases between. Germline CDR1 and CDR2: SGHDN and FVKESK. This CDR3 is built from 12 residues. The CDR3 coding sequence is TGTGCCAGCAGCCAACCCCAAGGAACCCAGTACTTC. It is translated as CASSQPQGTQYF.

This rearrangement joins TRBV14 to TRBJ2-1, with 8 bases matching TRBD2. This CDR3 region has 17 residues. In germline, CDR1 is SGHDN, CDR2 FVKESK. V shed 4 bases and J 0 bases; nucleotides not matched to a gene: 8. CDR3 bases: TGTGCCAGCAGCCCGAGACCGGGGACTAGCTCCTACAATGAGCAGTTCTTC. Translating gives CASSPRPGTSSYNEQFF.

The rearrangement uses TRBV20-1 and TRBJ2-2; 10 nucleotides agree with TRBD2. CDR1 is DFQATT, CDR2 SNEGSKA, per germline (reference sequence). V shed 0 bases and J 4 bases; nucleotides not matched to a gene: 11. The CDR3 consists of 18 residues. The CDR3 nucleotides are TGCAGTGCTAGAGATCGGGAGCGGGGGGGCCTGGGCACCGGGGAGCTGTTTTTT. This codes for CSARDRERGGLGTGELFF.